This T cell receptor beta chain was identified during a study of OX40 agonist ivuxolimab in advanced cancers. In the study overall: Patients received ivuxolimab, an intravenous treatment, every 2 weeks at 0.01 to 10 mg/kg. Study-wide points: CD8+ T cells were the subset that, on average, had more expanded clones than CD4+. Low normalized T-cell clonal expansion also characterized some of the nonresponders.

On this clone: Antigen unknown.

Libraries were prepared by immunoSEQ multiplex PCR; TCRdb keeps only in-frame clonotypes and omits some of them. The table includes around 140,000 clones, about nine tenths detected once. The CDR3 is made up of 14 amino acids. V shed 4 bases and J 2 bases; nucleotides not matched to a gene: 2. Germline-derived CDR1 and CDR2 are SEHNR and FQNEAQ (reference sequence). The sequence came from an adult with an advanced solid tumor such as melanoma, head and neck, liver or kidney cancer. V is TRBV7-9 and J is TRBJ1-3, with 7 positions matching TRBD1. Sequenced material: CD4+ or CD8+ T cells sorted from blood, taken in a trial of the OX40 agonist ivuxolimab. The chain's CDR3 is CASSSDRAGNTIYF. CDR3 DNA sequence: TGTGCCAGCAGCTCCGACAGGGCTGGAAACACCATATATTTT.